This T cell receptor beta chain is drawn from a study of spatial heterogeneity in lung cancer. Turning to the study itself: Raw sequencing reads included, on average, more than 9.5 appearances of each unique TCR and UMI combination.

A distinct unique molecular identifier was carried by each TCR cDNA molecule. TCRdb analysed the 5' RACE reads with MiXCR anew, one entry per CDR3 protein. The data hold 10,000 to 15,000 distinct CDR3 sequences, with about 3.8% observed a single time. Study results and caveats: Blood contained ubiquitous expanded tumor TCRs more at resection than at follow-up.

This clonotype showed up many times. Its target is unknown. Time point of the sample: sample taken at primary tumor resection. Without sorting, whole RNA was sequenced from tumor, nontumor lung or frozen PBMC. Material: PBMCs, obtained at surgery. This receptor was identified in a male donor with early-stage non-small cell lung cancer.

For the CDR3, the DNA is TGTGCCAGCAGCCCCAACCGCTACGAGCAGTACTTC. It codes for CASSPNRYEQYF. This rearrangement joins TRBV2 to TRBJ2-7; D unresolved. Germline lookup yields CDR1 SNHLY and CDR2 FYNNEI. The V gene lost 6 bases and the J gene lost 3 bases, with 9 bases spanning the gap. The CDR3 spans 12 residues. Supplemented by reference TRBV2 and TRBJ2-7, the full variable domain reads EPEVTQTPSHQVTQMGQEVILRCVPISNHLYFYWYRQILGQKVEFLVSFYNNEISEKSEIFDDQFSVERPDGSNFTLKIRSTKLEDSAMYFCASSPNRYEQYFGPGTRLTVT.